Each of the 26 T cell receptor beta chains below was sequenced from the same sample in a study of blood T cell repertoires in COVID-19. Using immunoSEQ multiplex PCR, the repertoire was profiled, and TCRdb retains in-frame clones only, with some absent. The sample lists fewer than 120,000 clones; approximately 85% were seen once. Sequencing was done on a sample of peripheral blood. The receptors stem from a woman aged 55-69 years with acute or convalescent COVID-19.

V gene TRBV29-1 combines with J gene TRBJ2-1; 8 positions match TRBD1. This CDR3 contains 13 residues. J was trimmed by 5 bases and V by 7 bases; bases with no gene match: 7. Germline values: CDR1 SQVTM, CDR2 ANQGSEA. CDR3 sequence (DNA): TGCAGCGCAGGGACAGGAATCGACAATGAGCAGTTCTTC. Translated, it gives CSAGTGIDNEQFF.

The J gene is TRBJ2-2, the V gene TRBV7-2; D remains ambiguous. V was trimmed by 3 bases and J by 0 bases, leaving 8 bases between them. This CDR3 spans 15 amino acids. Per the germline V gene, CDR1 is SGHTA and CDR2 is FQGNSA. The CDR3 reads CASSFYAANTGELFF. For the CDR3, the DNA is TGTGCCAGCAGCTTCTACGCCGCGAACACCGGGGAGCTGTTTTTT.

The chain has TRBV2 and TRBJ2-1, with no clear D. Germline lookup yields CDR1 SNHLY and CDR2 FYNNEI. This CDR3 has 13 residues. Trimming removed 3 bases from V and 9 bases from J, with 12 bases in between. The CDR3 nucleotides are TGTGCCAGCAGTGAGTCGCTTCCGGGTGAGCAGTTCTTC. Amino acid sequence: CASSESLPGEQFF. Full variable domain (remainder filled in from reference TRBV2 and TRBJ2-1): EPEVTQTPSHQVTQMGQEVILRCVPISNHLYFYWYRQILGQKVEFLVSFYNNEISEKSEIFDDQFSVERPDGSNFTLKIRSTKLEDSAMYFCASSESLPGEQFFGPGTRLTVL.

This chain joins TRBV4-3 and TRBJ1-4; tentatively, D is TRBD1 (5 bases). V was cut by 0 bases and J by 7 bases, with 15 bases left in between. The germline gives CDR1 LGHNA, CDR2 YSLEER. This CDR3 comprises 16 residues. This chain's CDR3 is CASSQDGWAGSEKLFF. CDR3 DNA: TGCGCCAGCAGCCAAGATGGGTGGGCAGGGTCTGAAAAACTGTTTTTT.

In DNA, the CDR3 is TGTGCCAGCAGTCCTCCCCTCGGTAGTGGGAGTCCGACTGAAGCTTTCTTT. Residues: CASSPPLGSGSPTEAFF. J is TRBJ1-1 and V is TRBV28; D is undetermined. CDR1 and CDR2 (germline): MDHEN, SYDVKM. The CDR3 spans 17 residues. V was clipped by 5 bases and J by 5 bases, with 24 bases between them.

V usage is TRBV24-1 and J usage is TRBJ2-1, with D tentatively TRBD1 (5 bases). Germline V lookup: CDR1 KGHDR, CDR2 SFDVKD. The CDR3 consists of 13 residues. Trimming pared 6 bases from V and 9 bases from J, leaving 14 bases between. CDR3: CATSRRGQGEQFF. In DNA form, the CDR3 reads TGTGCCACCAGTAGAAGGGGTCAGGGTGAGCAGTTCTTC.

The chain recombines TRBV7-9 with TRBJ2-5, with D hard to call. Germline-derived CDR1 and CDR2 are SEHNR and FQNEAQ (reference sequence). Between the trimmed V and J ends, which lost 1 base and 7 bases, there was a span of 7 bases. The CDR3 loop spans 12 amino acids. CDR3 residues: CASSLGFGTQYF. In DNA, the CDR3 is TGTGCCAGCAGCTTAGGGTTCGGGACCCAGTACTTC.

The chain carries TRBV18 and TRBJ2-3; D perhaps matches TRBD2 (6 bases). The CDR3 is 13 residues long. V was cut by 6 bases and J by 2 bases, with 9 bases left in between. CDR1 and CDR2 (germline): KGHSH, LQKENI. The CDR3 DNA follows: TGTGCCAGCTCGCTGGGACTCACAGATACGCAGTATTTT. It translates to CASSLGLTDTQYF.

This chain links TRBV7-9 with TRBJ1-2; the D is unclear. V gave up 5 bases and J gave up 6 bases, with 10 bases separating them. The germline CDR1 and CDR2 sequences are SEHNR and FQNEAQ (reference sequence). The CDR3 is 12 residues long. The CDR3 DNA reads TGTGCCAGCAGCCCTAGCGGGGATGGCTACACCTTC. This codes for CASSPSGDGYTF.

This clone was picked up one time. The chain is built from TRBV29-1 and TRBJ1-2, with D perhaps matching TRBD1 (6 bases). The germline CDR1 and CDR2 sequences are SQVTM and ANQGSEA. The V and J ends lost 0 bases and 10 bases respectively, with 9 bases between them. CDR3 length: 11 amino acids. The CDR3 region is CSVEEDSPYTF. For the CDR3, the DNA is TGCAGCGTTGAAGAGGACAGCCCCTACACCTTC. Using reference TRBV29-1 and TRBJ1-2 for the parts outside the CDR3, the full variable domain is SAVISQKPSRDICQRGTSLTIQCQVDSQVTMMFWYRQQPGQSLTLIATANQGSEATYESGFVIDKFPISRPNLTFSTLTVSNMSPEDSSIYLCSVEEDSPYTFGSGTRLTVV.

The CDR3 here is CASSQGLAGVRRQETQYF. CDR3 DNA: TGCGCCAGCAGTCAAGGGCTAGCGGGGGTCCGACGGCAAGAGACCCAGTACTTC. The chain couples TRBV23-1 to TRBJ2-5, with 10 nucleotides matching TRBD2. TRBV23-1 is flagged as an ORF with uncertain function. Trimming at V came to 2 bases and at J to 2 bases, leaving 11 bases not matched to a gene. The CDR3 contains 18 residues.

The gene calls are TRBV7-9 and TRBJ2-5; 10 bases agree with TRBD2. CDR3 length equals 15 residues. J lost 4 bases, V lost 3 bases, and 5 bases had no gene match. The germline gives CDR1 SEHNR, CDR2 FQNEAQ (reference sequence). CDR3 protein: CASSFSGGRRETQYF. The CDR3 DNA reads TGTGCCAGCAGCTTTAGCGGGGGGCGAAGAGAGACCCAGTACTTC.

The rearrangement links TRBV18 to TRBJ1-2; D call uncertain. This CDR3 region has 16 residues. The V gene's germline CDR1 is KGHSH and CDR2 LQKENI. V was clipped by 4 bases and J by 5 bases, with 20 bases between them. In nucleotides, the CDR3 is TGTGCCAGCTCACGCGACACGACCAGTCTGGGTTATGGCTACACCTTC. Encoded protein: CASSRDTTSLGYGYTF.

With regard to this clone: Mismatch with germline at one junction end may stem from a read error. The chain employs TRBV7-2 and TRBJ2-7, with 10 bases that match TRBD1. This CDR3 has 14 amino acids. The germline gives CDR1 SGHTA, CDR2 FQGNSA. The CDR3 DNA reads TGTGCCAGCAGCTTTCTGGATCCCCGACAGGGGGCGGCTTTC. Protein sequence: CASSFLDPRQGAAF. Based on the CDR3 plus reference TRBV7-2 and TRBJ2-7, the full variable domain is GAGVSQSPSNKVTEKGKDVELRCDPISGHTALYWYRQSLGQGLEFLIYFQGNSAPDKSGLPSDRFSAERTGGSVSTLTIQRTQQEDSAVYLCASSFLDPRQGAAFGPGTRLTVT.

The chain employs TRBV5-1 and TRBJ1-2; TRBD1 might be the D (5 bases). The CDR3 contains 15 residues. Between the trimmed V and J ends, which lost 1 base and 4 bases, there was a span of 14 bases. Per germline, CDR1 SGHRS and CDR2 YFSETQ. CDR3 sequence reads: CASSLTGEASYGYTF. CDR3 nucleotides: TGCGCCAGCAGCTTGACGGGGGAGGCTTCCTATGGCTACACCTTC.

The chain combines TRBV7-2 with TRBJ1-2; no firm D call. CDR3 length: 13 amino acids. Looked up from germline, CDR1 is SGHTA and CDR2 is FQGNSA. V shed 3 bases and J shed 3 bases, with 8 bases lying between them. CDR3 residues: CASSLSQDYGYTF. The CDR3 region has the DNA TGTGCCAGCAGCTTGAGCCAGGACTATGGCTACACCTTC.

The J gene is TRBJ2-1, the V gene TRBV29-1; 7 nucleotides align to TRBD2. The CDR3 consists of 11 residues. CDR1 is SQVTM and CDR2 is ANQGSEA in the germline V gene. V was clipped by 4 bases and J by 9 bases; unmatched bases: 3. The CDR3 protein is CSVASGGEQFF. For the CDR3, the DNA is TGCAGCGTTGCGTCGGGGGGTGAGCAGTTCTTC.

The V gene is TRBV3-1 (or the pseudogene TRBV3-2), the J gene TRBJ1-1, with a tentative D call TRBD1 (6 bases). Germline V gene lookup returns CDR1 LGHDT and CDR2 YNNKEL (reference sequence). CDR3 size: 15 residues. V shed 2 bases and J shed 6 bases, with 16 bases lying between them. The CDR3 DNA reads as TGTGCCAGCAGCCAACCAGGGAACAGGGCAGCTGAAGCTTTCTTT. This sequence encodes CASSQPGNRAAEAFF.

The chain links TRBV6-1 to TRBJ1-1; TRBD1 is a possible D gene (5 bases). The CDR3 is 14 amino acids. The V and J ends lost 3 bases and 11 bases respectively, with 19 bases between them. CDR1 and CDR2 (germline): MNHNS, SASEGT. The CDR3, as DNA: TGTGCCAGCAGTGATCCCGTGCGTCAGGGTGAGGCTTTCTTT. Translating gives CASSDPVRQGEAFF.

The rearrangement uses TRBV6-2 or TRBV6-3 and TRBJ2-5; 7 bases fit TRBD2. This CDR3 has 16 amino acids. CDR1 is MNHEY, CDR2 SVGEGT, per germline. J lost 1 base, V lost 1 base, and 6 bases had no gene match. CDR3 in amino acids: CASSYFGSGLQETQYF. CDR3 sequence (DNA): TGTGCCAGCAGTTACTTCGGTAGCGGGCTCCAAGAGACCCAGTACTTC.

The V call is TRBV28, the J call TRBJ1-2; tentative D call: TRBD1 (5 bases). Germline V gene sequence: CDR1 MDHEN, CDR2 SYDVKM. V was pared by 5 bases and J by 8 bases, with 15 bases between. The CDR3 totals 13 residues. The CDR3 spells CASSTPGLEGYTF. The CDR3 DNA reads as TGTGCCAGCAGTACTCCAGGGTTGGAGGGCTACACCTTC.

This clone was recorded at least ten times. The chain carries TRBV3-1 (or the pseudogene TRBV3-2) and TRBJ2-1, with a weak D call TRBD2 (5 bases). This CDR3 has 15 residues. V was shortened by 0 bases and J by 7 bases, with 13 bases between the two germline ends. The germline V gene encodes CDR1 LGHDT and CDR2 YNNKEL (reference sequence). The CDR3 reads CASSQDTLGLNEQFF. DNA of the CDR3: TGTGCCAGCAGCCAAGATACACTAGGTTTAAATGAGCAGTTCTTC.

The V and J genes are TRBV9 and TRBJ1-5; no clear D. The germline gives CDR1 SGDLS, CDR2 YYNGEE. With 1 base removed from V and 3 bases from J, the gap between germline ends came to 8 bases. The CDR3 sequence is 14 residues long. CDR3 DNA: TGTGCCAGCAGCGTAAATACAGACAATCAGCCCCAGCATTTT. It specifies CASSVNTDNQPQHF.

V is TRBV11-3 and J is TRBJ2-1, with 7 bases matching TRBD1. The CDR3 has 13 amino acids. After removal of 2 bases from V and 9 bases from J, the junction contained 4 bases not matched to a gene. Germline lookup yields CDR1 SGHNT and CDR2 YENEEA. This chain's CDR3 is CASSLPNRGEQFF. Written as DNA, the CDR3 is TGTGCCAGCAGCTTACCTAACAGGGGTGAGCAGTTCTTC.

This rearrangement joins TRBV4-3 to TRBJ1-6; the match to TRBD1 covers 10 bases. V gave up 6 bases and J gave up 5 bases; unmatched junction bases: 1. The CDR3 contains 14 residues. Germline loops: CDR1 LGHNA, CDR2 YSLEER. Here the CDR3 reads CASRGTGDNSPLHF. The CDR3 coding sequence is TGCGCCAGCAGGGGGACAGGGGATAATTCACCCCTCCACTTT.

The chain joins TRBV7-2 to TRBJ1-5; TRBD1 agrees at 10 bases. The CDR3 covers 17 residues. CDR1 is SGHTA, CDR2 FQGNSA, per germline. J was trimmed by 3 bases and V by 1 base; bases with no gene match: 6. CDR3 DNA: TGTGCCAGCAGCTTAGATGGGACAGGGGCCCCCAATCAGCCCCAGCATTTT. This gives the protein CASSLDGTGAPNQPQHF.